This T cell receptor (beta chain) was identified during a study of T-cell memory formation after mild COVID-19. Study at large: Among the donors, TCR clusters were largely specific to each donor. Findings and limits, study-wide: Contracting clones localized mainly to CM and EM when CD4+ and mainly to EMRA when CD8+. Contracting clones, day 15 to 85, had balanced CD4/CD8, and later expanders favored CD4+. Pre-infection memory harbored some responding clones, suggesting cross-reactive memory joined.

TCRdb recomputed calls from the 5' RACE reads with MiXCR, one row per CDR3 protein. The table shows under 450,000 distinct CDR3 sequences, with around a fifth occurring only once. This clonotype was counted only a few times. Its antigen is undetermined. The clonotype comes from a man younger than 30 who had mild COVID-19 (a few samples of this study predate the infection). Cell type and time point are not known. Specimen: PBMCs or a T cell subset sorted from them (not recorded which).

In DNA, the CDR3 is TGTGCCAGCAGCTTGGGTTCTGGGACGGATGGCTACACCTTC. This translates into CASSLGSGTDGYTF. The chain is built from TRBV5-5 and TRBJ1-2; possibly TRBD1 for D (5 bases). V lost 0 bases and J 6 bases, leaving 12 bases between the germline ends. The germline V gene has CDR1 SGHKS and CDR2 YYEKEE (reference sequence). The CDR3 has 14 amino acids.